The TCR beta chain under discussion was sequenced for a study of T cell responses to AZD1222 COVID-19 vaccine (dated by TCRdb to the early 2020s). Regarding the complete study: AZD1222 recipients whose second dose came at about 4 weeks and those whose second dose came at about 12 weeks were combined into one group, since spike-specific TCR depth and breadth did not differ between the two schedules. A total of 230 to 250 trial participants underwent TCR sequencing, of whom roughly 210 received two doses of AZD1222 and approximately 25 received two doses of the MenACWY control vaccine. Trial participants were enrolled by age into 18-55, 56-69 and 70-plus year subgroups, with roughly 160, 29 and 62 TCR-sequenced participants respectively.

Comments on this clone: No cognate antigen has been identified for it. No qualities accompany the bases; no much larger clone lies one base away.

Based on the germline V gene, the CDR1 and CDR2 sequences are MNHEY and SVGAGI. V loses 6 bases, J loses 5 bases, and the germline ends lie 13 bases apart. The CDR3 holds 14 amino acids from the cysteine to the phenylalanine. Of the read, only the CDR3 DNA is kept; its 42 bases are in frame from base 1. What the research found in general, with its limitations: Conclusions about previously exposed vaccinees are limited, since just five or six AZD1222 recipients were seropositive for SARS-CoV-2 at baseline. Spike-specific TCR breadth and depth rose significantly after two AZD1222 doses compared with day 0 and with MenACWY recipients. The 56-69-year group was small, and its depth increase did not reach significance, likely because of low power. Participants were mostly white British and included more females than males, and it was suggested by the authors that clonal diversity may have been underestimated. Because no day 14 peak-response samples were available, the repertoires could be characterized only after the peak T cell response. The vaccine-associated CD4 TCRs covered the entire spike protein, and the dominant responses fell in regions 160-218 and 743-854. Nearly half of unique spike-specific TCRs reportedly recognized epitopes outside regions mutated in the B.1.351 and B.1.1.7 variants.

The time point label here, explained by the study, means: baseline before first vaccination. Samples from vaccinated people were obtained from the UK trials COV001 and COV002, which included a single-blind randomized controlled phase 2/3 trial of AZD1222 (ChAdOx1 nCoV-19) in healthy adults. For TCRbeta chain sequencing, PBMC samples were collected from trial participants at day 0 and at day 28 after the second dose. The CDR3 regions of human TCRbeta chains were analyzed by immunosequencing. The study's own analysis went as follows. Repertoire TCRs were checked for matches against a reference library of SARS-CoV-2-specific TCRs that had been generated using the MIRA antigen-specificity platform. Breadth meant the fraction of unique TCRs that were SARS-CoV-2-associated, whereas depth meant the fraction of total T cells that were SARS-CoV-2-associated. Using the MIRA data, every spike-specific TCR was mapped to the spike region that the TCR reacted to and assigned to either a CD4 or a CD8 class. Log10-transformed breadth and depth values were compared by one-way ANOVA with Sidak's multiple comparisons tests. TCRdb stores this immuneACCESS table with in-frame sequences only. Part of the clones is absent; in the studies checked, under half of the shortfall reflects unresolved V genes, and no reason is known for the rest. That table gives V, J and clone size, and the DNA gave D and trimming. This sample has roughly 180,000 clones in its table, and 85% to 95% of those were observed once. Approximately 9.6% of the sample is held by the ten biggest clonotypes.

The TCR originated in an adult in good health. The chain couples TRBV6-5 to TRBJ2-2, with a weak D call of TRBD1 (8 bases match). The source material was peripheral blood, sampled on day 0 of AZD1222 vaccination. This receptor has the CDR3 CASRQGGWTGELFF. The DNA sequence reads TGTGCCAGCAGACAGGGGGGGTGGACCGGGGAGCTGTTTTTT.